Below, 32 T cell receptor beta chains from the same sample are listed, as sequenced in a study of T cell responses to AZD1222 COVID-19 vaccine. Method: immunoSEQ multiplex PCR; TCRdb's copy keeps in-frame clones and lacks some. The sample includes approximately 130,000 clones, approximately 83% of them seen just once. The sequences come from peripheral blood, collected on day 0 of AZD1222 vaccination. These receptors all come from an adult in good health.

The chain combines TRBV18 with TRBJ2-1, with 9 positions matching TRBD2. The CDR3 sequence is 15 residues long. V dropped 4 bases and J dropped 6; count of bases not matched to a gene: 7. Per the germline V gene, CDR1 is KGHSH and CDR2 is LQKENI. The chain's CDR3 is CASSQSGTSFNEQFF. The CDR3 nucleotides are TGTGCCAGCTCACAGTCCGGGACTAGCTTCAATGAGCAGTTCTTC.

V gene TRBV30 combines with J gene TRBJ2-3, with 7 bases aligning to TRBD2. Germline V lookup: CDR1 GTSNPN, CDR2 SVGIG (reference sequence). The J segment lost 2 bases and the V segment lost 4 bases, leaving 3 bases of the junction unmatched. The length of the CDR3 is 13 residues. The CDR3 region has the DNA TGTGCCTGGACTAGCGGCCTCACAGATACGCAGTATTTT. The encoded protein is CAWTSGLTDTQYF.

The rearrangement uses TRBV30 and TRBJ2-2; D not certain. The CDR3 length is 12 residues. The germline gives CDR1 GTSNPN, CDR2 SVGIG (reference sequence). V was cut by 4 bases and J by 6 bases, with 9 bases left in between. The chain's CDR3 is CAWITPPGELFF. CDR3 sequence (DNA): TGTGCCTGGATTACCCCGCCCGGGGAGCTGTTTTTT. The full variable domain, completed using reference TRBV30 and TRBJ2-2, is SQTIHQWPATLVQPVGSPLSLECTVEGTSNPNLYWYRQAAGRGLQLLFYSVGIGQISSEVPQNLSASRPQDRQFILSSKKLLLSDSGFYLCAWITPPGELFFGEGSRLTVL.

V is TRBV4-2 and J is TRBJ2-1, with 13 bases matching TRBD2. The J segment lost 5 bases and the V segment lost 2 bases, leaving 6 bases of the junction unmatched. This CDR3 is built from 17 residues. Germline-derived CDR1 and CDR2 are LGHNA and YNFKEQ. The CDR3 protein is CASSQTLAGGADNEQFF. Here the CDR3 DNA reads TGTGCCAGCAGCCAAACACTAGCGGGAGGGGCTGACAATGAGCAGTTCTTC.

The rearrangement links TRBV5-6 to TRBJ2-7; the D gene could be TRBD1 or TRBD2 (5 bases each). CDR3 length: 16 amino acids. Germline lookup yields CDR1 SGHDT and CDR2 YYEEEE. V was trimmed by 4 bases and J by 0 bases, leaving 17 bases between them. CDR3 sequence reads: CASSVGPGTDSYEQYF. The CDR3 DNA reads TGTGCCAGCAGCGTGGGGCCGGGGACGGACTCCTACGAGCAGTACTTC.

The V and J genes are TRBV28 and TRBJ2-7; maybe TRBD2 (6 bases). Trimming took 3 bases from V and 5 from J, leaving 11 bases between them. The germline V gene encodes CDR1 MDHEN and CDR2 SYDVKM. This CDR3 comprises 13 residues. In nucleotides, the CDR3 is TGTGCCAGCAGTTTTCGGGGGACCGACGAGCAGTACTTC. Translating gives CASSFRGTDEQYF.

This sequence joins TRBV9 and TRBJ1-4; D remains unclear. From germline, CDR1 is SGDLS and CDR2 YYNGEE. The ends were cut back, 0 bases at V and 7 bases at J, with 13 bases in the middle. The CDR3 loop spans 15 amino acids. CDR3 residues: CASSVAGLRGEKLFF. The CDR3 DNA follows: TGTGCCAGCAGCGTAGCTGGGCTTCGGGGTGAAAAACTGTTTTTT.

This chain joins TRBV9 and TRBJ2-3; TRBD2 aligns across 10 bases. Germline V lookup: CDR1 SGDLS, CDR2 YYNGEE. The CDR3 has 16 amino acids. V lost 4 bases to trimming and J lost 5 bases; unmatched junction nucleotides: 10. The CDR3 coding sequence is TGTGCCAGCAGCCAAAAGCGGGAGGGCGCAGTAGATACGCAGTATTTT. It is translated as CASSQKREGAVDTQYF.

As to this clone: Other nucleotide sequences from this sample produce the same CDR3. CDR3 in amino acids: CASSLGLGNTGELFF. In nucleotides, the CDR3 is TGTGCCAGCAGCTTGGGGCTGGGGAACACCGGGGAGCTGTTTTTT. The rearrangement joins TRBV7-2 to TRBJ2-2; tentatively, D is TRBD1 (5 bases). This CDR3 has 15 amino acids. Deletions cut 3 bases from V and 1 base from J, with 9 bases between. Germline CDR1 and CDR2: SGHTA and FQGNSA. Combining the CDR3 with reference TRBV7-2 and TRBJ2-2 gives the whole variable domain GAGVSQSPSNKVTEKGKDVELRCDPISGHTALYWYRQSLGQGLEFLIYFQGNSAPDKSGLPSDRFSAERTGGSVSTLTIQRTQQEDSAVYLCASSLGLGNTGELFFGEGSRLTVL.

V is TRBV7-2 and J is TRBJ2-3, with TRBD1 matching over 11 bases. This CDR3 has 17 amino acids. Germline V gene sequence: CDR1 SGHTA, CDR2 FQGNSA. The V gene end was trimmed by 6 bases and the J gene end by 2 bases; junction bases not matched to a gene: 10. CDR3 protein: CASRRWTGGQNTDTQYF. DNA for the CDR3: TGTGCCAGCAGACGATGGACAGGGGGCCAGAACACAGATACGCAGTATTTT.

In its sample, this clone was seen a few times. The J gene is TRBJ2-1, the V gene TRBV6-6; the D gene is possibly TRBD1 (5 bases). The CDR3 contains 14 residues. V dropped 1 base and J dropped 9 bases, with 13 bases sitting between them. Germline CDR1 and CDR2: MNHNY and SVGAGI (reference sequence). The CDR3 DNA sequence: TGTGCCAGCAGTTACTTAGGGCAGGGCCCTGAGCAGTTCTTC. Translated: CASSYLGQGPEQFF.

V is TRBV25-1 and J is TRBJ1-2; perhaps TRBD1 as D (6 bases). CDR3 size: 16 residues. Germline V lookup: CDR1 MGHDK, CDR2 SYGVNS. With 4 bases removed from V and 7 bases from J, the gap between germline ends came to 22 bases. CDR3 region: CASSGGPQGSPSGYTF. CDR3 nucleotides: TGTGCCAGCAGTGGGGGACCGCAGGGGAGTCCGAGTGGCTACACCTTC.

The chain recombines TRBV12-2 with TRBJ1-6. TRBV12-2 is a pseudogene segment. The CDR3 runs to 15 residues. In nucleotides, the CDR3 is TGTGCAAGTCGCTTAGCGTGGGGAAATAATTCACCCCTCCACTTT. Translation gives CASRLAWGNNSPLHF.

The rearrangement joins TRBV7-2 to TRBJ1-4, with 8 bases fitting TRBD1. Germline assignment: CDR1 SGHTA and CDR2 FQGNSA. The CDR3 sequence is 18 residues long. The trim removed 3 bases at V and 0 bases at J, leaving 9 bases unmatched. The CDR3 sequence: CASSLGGTGTSTNEKLFF. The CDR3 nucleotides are TGTGCCAGCAGCTTGGGAGGGACAGGTACCTCAACTAATGAAAAACTGTTTTTT.

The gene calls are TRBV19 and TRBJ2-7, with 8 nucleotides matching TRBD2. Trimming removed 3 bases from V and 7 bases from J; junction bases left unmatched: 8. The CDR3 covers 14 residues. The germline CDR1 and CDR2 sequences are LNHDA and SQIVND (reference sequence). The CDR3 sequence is CASSMTGGPREQYF. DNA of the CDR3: TGTGCCAGTAGTATGACGGGAGGGCCAAGGGAGCAGTACTTC.

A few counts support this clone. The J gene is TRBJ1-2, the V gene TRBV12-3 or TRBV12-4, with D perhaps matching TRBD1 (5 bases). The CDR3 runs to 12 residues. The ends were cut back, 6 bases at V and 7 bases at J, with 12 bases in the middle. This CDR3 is CASSPLGGGYTF. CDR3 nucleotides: TGTGCCAGCAGCCCACTTGGGGGTGGCTACACCTTC.

The CDR3, as DNA: TGTGCCAGCAGCCAGGACAGATATAGCACAGATACGCAGTATTTT. Protein: CASSQDRYSTDTQYF. This chain links TRBV2 with TRBJ2-3, with a tentative D call TRBD1 (6 bases). V lost 6 bases, J lost 0 bases, and 13 bases lay in between. Germline V gives CDR1 SNHLY, CDR2 FYNNEI. The CDR3 consists of 15 residues.

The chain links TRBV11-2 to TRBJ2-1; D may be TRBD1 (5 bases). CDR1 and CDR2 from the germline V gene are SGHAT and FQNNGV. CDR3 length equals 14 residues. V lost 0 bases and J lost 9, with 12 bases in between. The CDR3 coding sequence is TGTGCCAGCAGCTTAGATATTACAGGATTTGAGCAGTTCTTC. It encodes CASSLDITGFEQFF.

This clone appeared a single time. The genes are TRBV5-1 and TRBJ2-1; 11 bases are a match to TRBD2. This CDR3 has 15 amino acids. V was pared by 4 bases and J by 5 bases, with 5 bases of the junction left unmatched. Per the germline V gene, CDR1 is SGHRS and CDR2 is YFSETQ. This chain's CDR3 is CASSAGLAVDNEQFF. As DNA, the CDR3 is TGCGCCAGCAGCGCGGGACTAGCGGTTGACAATGAGCAGTTCTTC.

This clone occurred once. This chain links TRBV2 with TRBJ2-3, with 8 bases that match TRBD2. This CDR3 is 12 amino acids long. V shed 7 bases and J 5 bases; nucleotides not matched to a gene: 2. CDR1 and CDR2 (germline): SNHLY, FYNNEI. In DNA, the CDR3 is TGTGCCAGCACGGGAGGGGGAGATACGCAGTATTTT. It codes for CASTGGGDTQYF. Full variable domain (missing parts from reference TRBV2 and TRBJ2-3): EPEVTQTPSHQVTQMGQEVILRCVPISNHLYFYWYRQILGQKVEFLVSFYNNEISEKSEIFDDQFSVERPDGSNFTLKIRSTKLEDSAMYFCASTGGGDTQYFGPGTRLTVL.

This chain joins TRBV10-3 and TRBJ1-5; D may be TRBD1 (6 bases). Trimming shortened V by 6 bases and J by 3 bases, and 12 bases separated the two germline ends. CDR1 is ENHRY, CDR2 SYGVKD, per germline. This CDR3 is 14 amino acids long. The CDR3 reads CAIRGDTNNQPQHF. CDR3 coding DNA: TGTGCCATCAGGGGGGACACCAACAATCAGCCCCAGCATTTT.

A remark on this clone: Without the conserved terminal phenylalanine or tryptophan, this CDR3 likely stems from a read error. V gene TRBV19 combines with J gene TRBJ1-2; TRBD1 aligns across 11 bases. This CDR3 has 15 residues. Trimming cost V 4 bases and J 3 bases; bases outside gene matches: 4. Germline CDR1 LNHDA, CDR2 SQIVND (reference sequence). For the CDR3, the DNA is TGTGCCAGTAGTACCGGACAGGGGGCGGACTATGGCTACACCCTC. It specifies CASSTGQGADYGYTL.

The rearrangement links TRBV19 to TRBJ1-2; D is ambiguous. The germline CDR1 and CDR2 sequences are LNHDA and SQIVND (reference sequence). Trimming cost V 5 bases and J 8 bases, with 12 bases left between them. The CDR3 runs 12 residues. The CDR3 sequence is CASSEGRWGYTF. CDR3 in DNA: TGTGCCAGTAGTGAGGGTCGGTGGGGCTACACCTTC.

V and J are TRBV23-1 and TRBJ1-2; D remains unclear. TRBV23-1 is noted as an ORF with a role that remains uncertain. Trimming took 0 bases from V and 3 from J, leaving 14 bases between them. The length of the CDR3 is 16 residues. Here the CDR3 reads CASSQSIEKGDYGYTF. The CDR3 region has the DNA TGCGCCAGCAGTCAATCGATCGAGAAAGGAGACTATGGCTACACCTTC.

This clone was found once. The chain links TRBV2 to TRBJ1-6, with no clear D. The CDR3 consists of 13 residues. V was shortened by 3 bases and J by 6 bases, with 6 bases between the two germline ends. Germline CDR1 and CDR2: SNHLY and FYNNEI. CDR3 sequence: CASSEPVNSPLHF. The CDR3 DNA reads TGTGCCAGCAGTGAGCCGGTTAATTCACCCCTCCACTTT.

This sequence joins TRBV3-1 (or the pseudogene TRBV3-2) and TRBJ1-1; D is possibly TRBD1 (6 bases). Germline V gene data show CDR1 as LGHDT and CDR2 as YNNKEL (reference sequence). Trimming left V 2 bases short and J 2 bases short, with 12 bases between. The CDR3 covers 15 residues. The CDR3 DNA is TGTGCCAGCAGCCAACGAGGACAGCCAAACACTGAAGCTTTCTTT. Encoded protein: CASSQRGQPNTEAFF.

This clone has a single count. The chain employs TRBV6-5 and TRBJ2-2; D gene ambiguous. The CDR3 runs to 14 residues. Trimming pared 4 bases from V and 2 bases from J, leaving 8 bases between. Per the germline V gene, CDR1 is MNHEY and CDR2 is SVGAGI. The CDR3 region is CASSSVVNTGELFF. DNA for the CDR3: TGTGCCAGCAGTTCGGTCGTAAACACCGGGGAGCTGTTTTTT.

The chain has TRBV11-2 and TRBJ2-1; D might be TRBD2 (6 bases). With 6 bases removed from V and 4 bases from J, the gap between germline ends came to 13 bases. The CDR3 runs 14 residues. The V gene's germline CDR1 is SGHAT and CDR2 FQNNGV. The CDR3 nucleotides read TGTGCCAGCAGTCGTCTAGCGCGTTACAATGAGCAGTTCTTC. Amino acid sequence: CASSRLARYNEQFF. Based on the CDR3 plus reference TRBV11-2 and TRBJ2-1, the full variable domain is EAGVAQSPRYKIIEKRQSVAFWCNPISGHATLYWYQQILGQGPKLLIQFQNNGVVDDSQLPKDRFSAERLKGVDSTLKIQPAKLEDSAVYLCASSRLARYNEQFFGPGTRLTVL.

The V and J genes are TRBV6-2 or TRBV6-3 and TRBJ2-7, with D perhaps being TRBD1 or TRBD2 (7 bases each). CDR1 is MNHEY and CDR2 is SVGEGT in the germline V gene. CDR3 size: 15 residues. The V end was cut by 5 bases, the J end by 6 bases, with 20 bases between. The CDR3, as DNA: TGTGCCAGCAGTCCCCACAGGGGAGGGGTAAGCGAGCAGTACTTC. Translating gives CASSPHRGGVSEQYF.

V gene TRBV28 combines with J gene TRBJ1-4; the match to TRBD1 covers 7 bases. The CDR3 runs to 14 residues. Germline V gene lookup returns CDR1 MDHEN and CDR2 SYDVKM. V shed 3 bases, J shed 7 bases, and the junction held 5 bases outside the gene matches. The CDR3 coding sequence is TGTGCCAGCAGTTTGAGGGGGCTAGGTGAAAAACTGTTTTTT. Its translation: CASSLRGLGEKLFF.

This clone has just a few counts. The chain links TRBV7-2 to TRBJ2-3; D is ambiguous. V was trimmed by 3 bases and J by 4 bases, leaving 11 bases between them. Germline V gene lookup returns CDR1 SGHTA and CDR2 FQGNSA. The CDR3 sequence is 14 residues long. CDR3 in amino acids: CASSFHMPPDTQYF. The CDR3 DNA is TGTGCCAGCAGCTTCCATATGCCTCCAGATACGCAGTATTTT.

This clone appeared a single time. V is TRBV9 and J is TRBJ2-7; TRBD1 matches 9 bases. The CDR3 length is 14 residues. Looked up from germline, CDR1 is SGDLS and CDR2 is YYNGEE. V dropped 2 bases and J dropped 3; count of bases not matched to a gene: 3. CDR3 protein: CASSVTGGVYEQYF. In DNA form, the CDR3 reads TGTGCCAGCAGCGTGACAGGGGGGGTCTACGAGCAGTACTTC. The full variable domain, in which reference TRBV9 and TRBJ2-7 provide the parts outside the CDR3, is DSGVTQTPKHLITATGQRVTLRCSPRSGDLSVYWYQQSLDQGLQFLIQYYNGEERAKGNILERFSAQQFPDLHSELNLSSLELGDSALYFCASSVTGGVYEQYFGPGTRLTVT.